Listed below are T cell receptor beta chains from one sample, sequenced in a study of T cells after yellow fever vaccination. One entry per CDR3 protein, called by TCRdb with MiXCR from the 5' RACE reads. The table has under 600,000 distinct CDR3 sequences, roughly 22% seen once. Here the sequenced sample was PBMCs, taken roughly 20 days after the first yellow fever vaccination. The receptor source for this set is a young man who received the YFV17D yellow fever vaccine. The CDR3 runs from the conserved cysteine through the conserved F or W. A D gene is named only where the DNA matches it firmly. Clone size is shown for a subset of rows, as once, few, many or a class of expanded clone.

V gene	clone size	J gene	D gene	CDR3 protein	CDR3 DNA
TRBV28	few	TRBJ1-6	TRBD1	CASSPTGQPNSPLHF	TGTGCCAGCAGCCCCACGGGACAGCCAAATTCACCCCTCCACTTT
TRBV7-9	-	TRBJ1-5	-	CASSLGGHSNQPLHF	TGTGCCAGCAGCTTAGGGGGACATAGCAATCAGCCCCTGCATTTT
TRBV7-9	few	TRBJ1-2	-	CASSLDVGPGGYTF	TGTGCCAGCAGCTTAGATGTGGGGCCAGGTGGCTACACCTTC
TRBV7-8	few	TRBJ2-1	TRBD2	CASSLGLATMRQFF	TGTGCCAGCAGCTTAGGACTAGCGACAATGAGGCAGTTCTTC
TRBV5-1	few	TRBJ2-1	-	CASYRDRWNEQFF	TGCGCCAGCTACAGGGACCGTTGGAATGAGCAGTTCTTC
TRBV4-3	many	TRBJ2-3	TRBD1	CASSQSPGGGLADTQYF	TGCGCCAGCAGCCAGTCCCCAGGGGGTGGTTTAGCAGATACGCAGTATTTT
TRBV5-6	-	TRBJ1-5	-	CASSLGSNSNQPQHF	TGTGCCAGCAGCTTGGGCAGCAATAGCAATCAGCCCCAGCATTTT
TRBV5-1	many	TRBJ2-5	-	CASSWEMRETQYF	TGCGCCAGCAGCTGGGAGATGAGGGAGACCCAGTACTTC
TRBV19	once	TRBJ2-7	-	CASSGDSNVQYF	TGTGCCAGTAGTGGCGACAGTAACGTGCAGTACTTC
TRBV12-3/TRBV12-4	once	TRBJ2-2	-	CASGLPGVGELFF	TGTGCCAGCGGCCTCCCGGGAGTCGGGGAGCTGTTTTTT
TRBV5-1	few	TRBJ1-1	TRBD1	CASSVSGTGPLNTEAFF	TGCGCCAGCAGCGTATCCGGGACAGGGCCCCTGAACACTGAAGCTTTCTTT
TRBV5-6	few	TRBJ2-3	-	CASSPSPQSTDTQYF	TGTGCCAGCAGCCCTTCTCCACAGAGCACAGATACGCAGTATTTT
TRBV19	few	TRBJ1-1	-	CASSSSGSWNTEAFF	TGTGCCAGTAGTTCATCGGGATCCTGGAACACTGAAGCTTTCTTT
TRBV4-3	few	TRBJ1-2	-	CASSNLEGSYGYTF	TGCGCCAGCAGCAATCTCGAGGGGAGTTATGGCTACACCTTC
TRBV7-2	-	TRBJ1-5	-	CASSLESVHSGQPQHF	TGTGCCAGCAGCTTAGAATCAGTTCATAGCGGTCAGCCCCAGCATTTT
TRBV5-1	-	TRBJ1-1	-	CASTPLSGGLYLGTEAFF	TGCGCCAGCACCCCCCTTTCCGGGGGGCTGTATTTGGGCACTGAAGCTTTCTTT
TRBV7-9	many	TRBJ2-5	-	CASIRGLGETQYF	TGTGCCAGCATTCGGGGGCTAGGAGAGACCCAGTACTTC
TRBV5-1	-	TRBJ2-2	-	CASSNLQSTGELFF	TGCGCCAGCAGCAACCTACAGAGCACCGGGGAGCTGTTTTTT
TRBV9	few	TRBJ1-6	TRBD1	CASSPVGGDSAPLHF	TGTGCCAGCAGCCCCGTCGGAGGGGACAGTGCACCCCTCCACTTT
TRBV10-2	-	TRBJ2-5	-	CASSESAGWGETQYF	TGCGCCAGCAGTGAGTCAGCAGGGTGGGGGGAGACCCAGTACTTC
TRBV4-2	few	TRBJ1-5	-	CASSQRQNQPQHF	TGTGCCAGCAGCCAGCGACAAAATCAGCCCCAGCATTTT
TRBV28	-	TRBJ2-2	-	CASSLIRVPGELFF	TGTGCCAGCAGTTTAATAAGGGTCCCCGGGGAGCTGTTTTTT
TRBV5-4	few	TRBJ1-5	-	CASSLSPDQPQHF	TGTGCCAGCAGCTTGAGCCCAGATCAGCCCCAGCATTTT
TRBV5-1	-	TRBJ1-1	TRBD1	CASSLETGLDPEAFF	TGCGCCAGCAGCTTGGAGACAGGGTTGGACCCTGAAGCTTTCTTT
TRBV20-1	few	TRBJ2-2	TRBD2	CSARENLAGANTGELFF	TGCAGTGCTAGAGAAAACCTAGCGGGGGCGAACACCGGGGAGCTGTTTTTT
TRBV27	-	TRBJ2-7	-	CASSNLGQYEQYF	TGTGCCAGCAGTAATTTGGGGCAGTACGAGCAGTACTTC
TRBV2	few	TRBJ1-6	-	CASILRGARSSPLHF	TGTGCCAGTATACTTAGAGGGGCTCGGAGTTCACCCCTCCACTTT
TRBV13	-	TRBJ1-2	-	CASSSYREANYGYTF	TGTGCCAGCAGCTCCTACAGGGAAGCTAACTATGGCTACACCTTC
TRBV27	few	TRBJ1-2	-	CASSLGESGAYGYTF	TGTGCCAGCAGTTTAGGGGAATCAGGGGCCTATGGCTACACCTTC
TRBV9	-	TRBJ1-2	-	CASSVFQGGYTF	TGTGCCAGCAGCGTGTTTCAGGGGGGCTACACCTTC
TRBV5-1	-	TRBJ2-1	-	CASSLGSRDYNEQFF	TGCGCCAGCAGCTTGGGTTCCAGGGACTACAATGAGCAGTTCTTC
TRBV27	-	TRBJ2-1	-	CASSFGESGVEQFF	TGTGCCAGCAGTTTTGGGGAGTCCGGTGTTGAGCAGTTCTTC
TRBV7-9	-	TRBJ2-5	TRBD1	CASSRPGQGETQYF	TGTGCCAGCAGCCGTCCCGGACAGGGGGAGACCCAGTACTTC
TRBV30	few	TRBJ2-5	-	CAWAGGSQETQYF	TGTGCCTGGGCTGGCGGTTCCCAAGAGACCCAGTACTTC
TRBV6-2/TRBV6-3	-	TRBJ2-5	-	CASIPGETQYF	TGTGCCAGCATCCCAGGGGAGACCCAGTACTTC
TRBV7-6	-	TRBJ2-2	-	CASSPQTGPANTGELFF	TGTGCCAGCAGCCCCCAGACAGGCCCGGCGAACACCGGGGAGCTGTTTTTT
TRBV5-1	few	TRBJ2-1	-	CASSLRGADNFNEQFF	TGCGCCAGCAGCTTGCGTGGGGCCGACAACTTCAATGAGCAGTTCTTC
TRBV5-1	few	TRBJ2-3	-	CASSILASLQGDTQYF	TGCGCCAGCAGCATACTAGCCTCCTTACAGGGAGATACGCAGTATTTT
TRBV4-3	-	TRBJ2-3	-	CASSQVFGTTDTQYF	TGCGCCAGCAGCCAAGTATTCGGGACTACAGATACGCAGTATTTT
TRBV5-1	many	TRBJ2-1	-	CASSLEVKPGDEQFF	TGCGCCAGCAGCTTGGAAGTGAAACCGGGAGATGAGCAGTTCTTC
TRBV11-1	few	TRBJ2-7	TRBD1	CASSLVSYRGPLRPSEQYF	TGTGCCAGCAGCTTAGTCTCTTACAGGGGGCCCCTTCGTCCTAGCGAGCAGTACTTC